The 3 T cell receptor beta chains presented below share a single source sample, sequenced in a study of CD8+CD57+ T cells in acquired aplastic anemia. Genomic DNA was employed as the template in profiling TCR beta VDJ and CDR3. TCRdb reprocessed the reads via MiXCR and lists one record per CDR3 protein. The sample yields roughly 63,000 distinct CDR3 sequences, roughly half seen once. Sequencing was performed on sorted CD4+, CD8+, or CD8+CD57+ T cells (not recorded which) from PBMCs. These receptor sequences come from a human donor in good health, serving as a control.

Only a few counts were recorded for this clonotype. The CDR3: CSVVAGDRDEQYF. The DNA of the CDR3 is TGCAGCGTCGTGGCCGGGGACCGAGACGAGCAGTACTTC. The chain couples TRBV29-1 to TRBJ2-7, with D perhaps being TRBD1 or TRBD2 (5 bases each). Trimming removed 6 bases from V and 5 bases from J, with 17 bases in between. The CDR3 is 13 amino acids. In germline, CDR1 is SQVTM, CDR2 ANQGSEA.

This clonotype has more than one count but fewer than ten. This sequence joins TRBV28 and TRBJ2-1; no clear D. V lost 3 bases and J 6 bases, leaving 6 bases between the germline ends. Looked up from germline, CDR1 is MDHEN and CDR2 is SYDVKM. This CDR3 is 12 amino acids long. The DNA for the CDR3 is TGTGCCAGCAGTTTTCTGGGCAATGAGCAGTTCTTC. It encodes CASSFLGNEQFF.

CDR3 DNA: TGTGCCAGCAGCCCGGACAGTTGGTCACCCCTCCACTTT. It specifies CASSPDSWSPLHF. The V and J genes are TRBV7-6 and TRBJ1-6; tentatively, D is TRBD1 (6 bases). The length of the CDR3 is 13 residues. Trimming stripped 5 bases from V and 10 bases from J, with 12 bases between. Looked up from germline, CDR1 is SGHVS and CDR2 is FNYEAQ.